This entry concerns a single T cell receptor (beta chain). The CDR3 contains 14 residues. Per germline, CDR1 SGHRS and CDR2 YFSETQ. V lost 6 bases and J lost 2, with 11 bases in between. These data originate in a study of cytomegalovirus exposure and HLA in healthy donors. The PCR contained 60 Vbeta and 13 Jbeta primers. The table came from immunoSEQ multiplex PCR; TCRdb's copy has only in-frame clones and leaves some out. This sample has some 92,000 clones, with 70% to 85% found just once. Sequencing was carried out using PBMCs. The source of this sequence is a man aged 25 to 40 in good health and CMV-seronegative. The J gene is TRBJ1-4, the V gene TRBV5-1; D is ambiguous. CDR3 nucleotides: TGCGCCAGCAAGTTTGGGCAGACTAATGAAAAACTGTTTTTT. This gives the protein CASKFGQTNEKLFF.